A selection of T cell receptor beta chains follows, all from one sample in a study of CXCR3-negative and CXCR3-positive naive CD8 T cells. TCRdb reprocessed the 5' RACE reads; each CDR3 protein has one entry and no DNA is given. This repertoire includes around 160,000 distinct CDR3 sequences. The sequenced material came from naive CXCR3+ CD8+ T cells from blood. The receptor source for this set is a human donor in good health. Some clones in this sample may be carry-over from other donors' samples. CDR3s include the opening cysteine and the closing phenylalanine or tryptophan.

j_call	v_call	cdr3_aa
TRBJ1-2	TRBV28	CASSSGGDGYTF
TRBJ2-7	TRBV29-1	CSARTGIDEQYF
TRBJ2-1	TRBV6-5	CASSYLGTSGPYNEQFF
TRBJ1-2	TRBV29-1	CSVDQGPSNYGYTF
TRBJ1-1	TRBV28	CASRGVGGTEAFF
TRBJ2-7	TRBV12-3/TRBV12-4	CASSQRDSSYEQYF
TRBJ2-1	TRBV6-5	CASSWASGAVGSYNEQFF
TRBJ2-7	TRBV7-7	CARSPLGGSFYEQYF
TRBJ1-2	TRBV7-6	CASSLALENYGYTF
TRBJ2-1	TRBV19	CASSAGSGINEQFF
TRBJ2-7	TRBV15	CATSPTGASPCEQYF
TRBJ1-1	TRBV6-1	CASSDFTATMNTEAFF
TRBJ2-7	TRBV7-9	CATRTGGEQYF
TRBJ2-5	TRBV4-3	CASSQDRLEGTQYF
TRBJ2-3	TRBV7-9	CASSQVLDLTDTQYF
TRBJ2-7	TRBV2	CASSEHKVFEQYF
TRBJ2-3	TRBV20-1	CSARERGTDTQYF
TRBJ2-2	TRBV11-2	CASSFGTSGDTGELFF
TRBJ1-2	TRBV12-3/TRBV12-4	CASSFFLSSDGYTF
TRBJ1-5	TRBV7-6	CASSPRTGNQPQHF
TRBJ1-1	TRBV16	CASSSTEGEFYTEAFF
TRBJ2-7	TRBV27	CASSFGRGSTYEQYF
TRBJ2-2	TRBV4-1	CASSQGAVWTGELFF
TRBJ2-7	TRBV20-1	CSARDLGQGNFEQYF
TRBJ2-1	TRBV7-2	CASSLVGGLSYNEQFF
TRBJ2-7	TRBV27	CASSFAGPGAYEQYF
TRBJ2-3	TRBV12-3/TRBV12-4	CASSLINRLSDTSDTQYF
TRBJ2-2	TRBV29-1	CSVPGQGAVTGELFF
TRBJ1-1	TRBV28	CANPRPNEAFF
TRBJ2-7	TRBV28	CASSPTGTDSYEQYF
TRBJ2-3	TRBV19	CASNPAGGSDTQYF
TRBJ2-1	TRBV20-1	CSAFPRDAGHGQFF
TRBJ2-5	TRBV25-1	CASSEELGETQYF
TRBJ1-2	TRBV15	CATSDRGEYGYTF
TRBJ2-5	TRBV25-1	CASSEYRNTLQETQYF
TRBJ2-2	TRBV19	CASKGPRGNTGELFF
TRBJ2-7	TRBV4-3	CASSFGSPGPYEQYF
TRBJ2-2	TRBV3-1	CASLPRVGGELFF
TRBJ2-3	TRBV2	CASSETSGDTTQDTQYF
TRBJ2-7	TRBV3-1	CASRGERYEQYF
TRBJ2-5	TRBV12-3/TRBV12-4	CASSPRGLGETQYF
TRBJ1-2	TRBV4-1	CASSQADLADNYGYTF
TRBJ2-7	TRBV28	CASRTRQGAWYEQYF
TRBJ2-1	TRBV5-6	CASSSGATNEQFF
TRBJ2-7	TRBV7-2	CASSFSGGTYEQYF
TRBJ1-1	TRBV6-5	CASSTPGQFEAFF
TRBJ2-2	TRBV5-6	CASSLAESGELFF
TRBJ2-4	TRBV14	CASSRTSGVAKNIQYF
TRBJ2-5	TRBV12-3/TRBV12-4	CASSLLAYSQETQYF
TRBJ2-5	TRBV7-9	CASSFGPGSQETQYF
TRBJ1-1	TRBV12-3/TRBV12-4	CASTSTGGMGTEAFF
TRBJ2-1	TRBV3-1	CASSQVRYNEQFF
TRBJ1-1	TRBV11-2	CASSSFGPEITEAFF
TRBJ1-3	TRBV29-1	CSVQDSGNTIYF
TRBJ1-1	TRBV5-1	CASSSWTDEAFF
TRBJ1-1	TRBV10-3	CAISDLVDLRTEAFF
TRBJ2-3	TRBV5-1	CASSLGHDTDTQYF